The present TCR beta chain was sequenced within a study of blood T cells in healthy people across ages. Using a J-beta primer mix together with a sample-barcoded 5' primer, a second PCR was run for about 6 to 11 cycles. One entry per CDR3 protein results from TCRdb running MiXCR on the 5' RACE reads. The sample comprises hundreds of thousands of distinct CDR3 sequences, about 61% of which are singletons, and 25% to 30% rests with the top ten. A minimum of 7 million PBMCs was isolated per sample. This clonotype was counted ten times or more. CDR1 and CDR2 (germline): DFQATT, SNEGSKA (reference sequence). V lost 5 bases, J lost 0 bases, and 11 bases lay in between. The CDR3 is made up of 14 amino acids.

The receptor was isolated from a man aged 40-50 years in good health. This sequence joins TRBV20-1 and TRBJ2-1; D perhaps matches TRBD1 (5 bases). Material for sequencing was blood. The DNA for the CDR3 is TGCAGTGCTTATCAGGGATACTCCTACAATGAGCAGTTCTTC. Its translation: CSAYQGYSYNEQFF.